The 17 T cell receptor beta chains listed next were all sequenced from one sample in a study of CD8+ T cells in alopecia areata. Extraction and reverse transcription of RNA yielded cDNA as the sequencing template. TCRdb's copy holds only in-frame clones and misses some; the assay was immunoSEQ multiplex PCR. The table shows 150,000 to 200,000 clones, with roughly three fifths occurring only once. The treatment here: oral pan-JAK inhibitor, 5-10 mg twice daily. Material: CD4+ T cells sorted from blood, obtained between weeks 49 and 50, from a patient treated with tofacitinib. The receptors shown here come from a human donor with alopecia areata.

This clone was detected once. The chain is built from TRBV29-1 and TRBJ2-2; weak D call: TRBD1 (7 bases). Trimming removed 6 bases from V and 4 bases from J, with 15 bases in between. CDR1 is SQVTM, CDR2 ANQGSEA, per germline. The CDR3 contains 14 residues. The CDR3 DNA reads TGCAGCGTCGGAGGGACAGTATCCACCGGGGAGCTGTTTTTT. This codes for CSVGGTVSTGELFF.

The CDR3 reads CASSWDRANTGELFF. The CDR3, as DNA: TGTGCCAGCAGCTGGGACAGAGCGAACACCGGGGAGCTGTTTTTT. J is TRBJ2-2 and V is TRBV6-5; 7 nucleotides match TRBD1. The length of the CDR3 is 15 residues. Trimming cost V 6 bases and J 0 bases; bases outside gene matches: 4. Looked up from germline, CDR1 is MNHEY and CDR2 is SVGAGI.

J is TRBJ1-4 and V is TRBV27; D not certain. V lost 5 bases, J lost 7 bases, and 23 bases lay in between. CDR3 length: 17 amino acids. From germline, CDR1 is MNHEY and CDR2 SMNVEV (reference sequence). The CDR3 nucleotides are TGTGCCAGCAGTCCTCTCGGGAATAGTTGGTCTGGTGAAAAACTGTTTTTT. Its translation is CASSPLGNSWSGEKLFF.

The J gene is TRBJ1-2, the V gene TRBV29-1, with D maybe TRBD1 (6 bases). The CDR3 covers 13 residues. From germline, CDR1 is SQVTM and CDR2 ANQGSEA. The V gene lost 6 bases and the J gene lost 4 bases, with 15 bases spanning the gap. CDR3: CSVQNQGTYGYTF. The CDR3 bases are TGCAGCGTACAAAACCAGGGGACCTATGGCTACACCTTC. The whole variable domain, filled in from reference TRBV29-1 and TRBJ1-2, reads SAVISQKPSRDICQRGTSLTIQCQVDSQVTMMFWYRQQPGQSLTLIATANQGSEATYESGFVIDKFPISRPNLTFSTLTVSNMSPEDSSIYLCSVQNQGTYGYTFGSGTRLTVV.

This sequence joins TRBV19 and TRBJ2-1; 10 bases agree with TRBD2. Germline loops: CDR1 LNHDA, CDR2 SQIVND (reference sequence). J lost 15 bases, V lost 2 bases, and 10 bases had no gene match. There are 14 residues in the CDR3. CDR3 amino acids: CASSITSGGASMFF. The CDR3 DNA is TGTGCCAGTAGTATAACGAGCGGGGGGGCGAGTATGTTCTTC.

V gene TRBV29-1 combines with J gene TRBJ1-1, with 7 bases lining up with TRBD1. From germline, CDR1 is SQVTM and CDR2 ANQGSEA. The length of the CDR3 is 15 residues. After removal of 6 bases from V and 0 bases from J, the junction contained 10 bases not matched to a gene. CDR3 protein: CSVPGQGGMNTEAFF. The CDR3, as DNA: TGCAGCGTCCCCGGCCAGGGGGGAATGAACACTGAAGCTTTCTTT.

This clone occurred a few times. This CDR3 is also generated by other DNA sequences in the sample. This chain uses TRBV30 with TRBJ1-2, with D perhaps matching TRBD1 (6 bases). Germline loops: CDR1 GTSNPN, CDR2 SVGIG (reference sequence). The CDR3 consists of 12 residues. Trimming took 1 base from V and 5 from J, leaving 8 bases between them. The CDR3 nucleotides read TGTGCCTGGAGTGACAGGGATTATGGCTACACCTTC. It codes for CAWSDRDYGYTF.

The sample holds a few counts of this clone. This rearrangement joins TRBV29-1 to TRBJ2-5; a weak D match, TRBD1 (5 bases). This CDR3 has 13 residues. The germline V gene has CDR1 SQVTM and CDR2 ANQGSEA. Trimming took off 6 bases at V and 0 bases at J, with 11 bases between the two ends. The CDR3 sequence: CSVATGYQETQYF. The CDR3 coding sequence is TGCAGCGTCGCTACAGGCTACCAAGAGACCCAGTACTTC.

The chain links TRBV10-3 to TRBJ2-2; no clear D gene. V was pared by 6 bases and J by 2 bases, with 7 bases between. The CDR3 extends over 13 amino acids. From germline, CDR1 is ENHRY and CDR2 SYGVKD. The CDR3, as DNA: TGTGCCATCAGAACAGACAACACCGGGGAGCTGTTTTTT. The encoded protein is CAIRTDNTGELFF.

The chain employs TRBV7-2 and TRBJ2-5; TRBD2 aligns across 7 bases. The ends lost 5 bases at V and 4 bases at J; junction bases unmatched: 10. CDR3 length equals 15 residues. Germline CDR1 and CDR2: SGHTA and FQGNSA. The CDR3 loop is CASSPQRLAVETQYF. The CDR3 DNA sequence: TGTGCCAGCAGCCCGCAGAGACTAGCCGTAGAGACCCAGTACTTC.

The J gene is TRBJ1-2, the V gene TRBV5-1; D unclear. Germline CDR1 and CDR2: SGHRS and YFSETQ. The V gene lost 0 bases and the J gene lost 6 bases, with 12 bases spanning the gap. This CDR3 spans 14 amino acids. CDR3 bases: TGCGCCAGCAGCTTGGAGATGGGGAGGGATGGCTACACCTTC. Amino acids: CASSLEMGRDGYTF.

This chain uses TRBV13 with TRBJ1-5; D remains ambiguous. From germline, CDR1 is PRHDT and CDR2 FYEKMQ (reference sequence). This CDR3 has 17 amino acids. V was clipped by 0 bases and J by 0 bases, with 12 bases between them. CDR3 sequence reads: CASSLGPPAYSNQPQHF. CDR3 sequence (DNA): TGTGCCAGCAGCTTAGGACCGCCAGCCTATAGCAATCAGCCCCAGCATTTT.

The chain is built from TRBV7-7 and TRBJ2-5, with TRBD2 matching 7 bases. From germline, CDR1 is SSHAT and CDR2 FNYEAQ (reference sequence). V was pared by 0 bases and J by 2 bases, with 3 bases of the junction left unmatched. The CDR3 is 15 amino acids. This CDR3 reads CASSLAEGLQETQYF. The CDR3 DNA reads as TGTGCCAGCAGCTTAGCGGAGGGACTACAAGAGACCCAGTACTTC. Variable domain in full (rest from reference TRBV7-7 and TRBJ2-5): GAGVSQSPRYKVTKRGQDVTLRCDPISSHATLYWYQQALGQGPEFLTYFNYEAQPDKSGLPSDRFSAERPEGSISTLTIQRTEQRDSAMYRCASSLAEGLQETQYFGPGTRLLVL.

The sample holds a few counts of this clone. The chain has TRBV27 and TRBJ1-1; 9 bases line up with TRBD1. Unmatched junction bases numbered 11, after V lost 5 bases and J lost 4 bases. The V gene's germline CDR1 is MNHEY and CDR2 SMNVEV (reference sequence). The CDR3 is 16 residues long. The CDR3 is CASSPPPGQGSTEAFF. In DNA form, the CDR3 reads TGTGCCAGCAGTCCGCCACCGGGACAGGGATCCACTGAAGCTTTCTTT.

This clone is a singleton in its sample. In DNA form, the CDR3 reads TGTGCCAGCAGCTTAACAGCGGGGCGCATGCAGTATTTT. Its protein product is CASSLTAGRMQYF. The chain has TRBV7-3 and TRBJ2-3; 7 nucleotides match TRBD2. The CDR3 consists of 13 residues. CDR1 SGHTA and CDR2 FQGTGA come from the germline V gene. V was clipped by 0 bases and J by 11 bases; unmatched bases: 5.

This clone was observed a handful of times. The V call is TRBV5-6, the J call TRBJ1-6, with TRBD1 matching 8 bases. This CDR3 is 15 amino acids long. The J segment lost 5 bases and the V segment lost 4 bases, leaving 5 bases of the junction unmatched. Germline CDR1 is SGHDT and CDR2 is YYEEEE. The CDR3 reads CASSAGTGHNSPLHF. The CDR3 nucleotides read TGTGCCAGCAGCGCCGGGACAGGTCATAATTCACCCCTCCACTTT.

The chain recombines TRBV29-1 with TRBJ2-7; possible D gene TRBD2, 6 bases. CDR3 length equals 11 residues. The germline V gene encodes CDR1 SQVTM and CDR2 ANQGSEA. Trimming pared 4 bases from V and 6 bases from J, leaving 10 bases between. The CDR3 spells CSVVGGLEQYF. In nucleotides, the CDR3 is TGCAGCGTTGTCGGGGGACTCGAGCAGTACTTC.